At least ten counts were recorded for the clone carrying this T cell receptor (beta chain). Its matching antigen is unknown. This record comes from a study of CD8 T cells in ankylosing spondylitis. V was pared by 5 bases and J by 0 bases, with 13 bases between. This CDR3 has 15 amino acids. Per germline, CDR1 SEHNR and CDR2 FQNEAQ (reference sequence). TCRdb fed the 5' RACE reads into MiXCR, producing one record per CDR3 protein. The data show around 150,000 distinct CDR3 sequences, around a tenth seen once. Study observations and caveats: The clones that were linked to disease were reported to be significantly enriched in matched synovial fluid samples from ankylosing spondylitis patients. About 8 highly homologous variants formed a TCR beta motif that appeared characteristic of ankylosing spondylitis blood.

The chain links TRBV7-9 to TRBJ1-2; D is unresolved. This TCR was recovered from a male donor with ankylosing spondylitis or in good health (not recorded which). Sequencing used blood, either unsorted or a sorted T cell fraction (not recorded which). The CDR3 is CASSVTGVANYGYTF. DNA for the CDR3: TGTGCCAGCAGCGTTACCGGGGTCGCTAACTATGGCTACACCTTC.